The 29 T cell receptor beta chains listed next were all sequenced from one sample in a study of T cell responses to AZD1222 COVID-19 vaccine. Sequencing was performed with immunoSEQ multiplex PCR; in TCRdb, only in-frame clones are kept and a portion is missing. The repertoire has about 120,000 clones, more than 75% of them found once; the top ten carry roughly a tenth. The sample in question was peripheral blood, obtained on day 0 of AZD1222 vaccination. These receptor sequences come from an adult in good health.

V is TRBV11-3 and J is TRBJ2-2; TRBD2 matches at 12 bases. The CDR3 consists of 17 residues. Per the germline V gene, CDR1 is SGHNT and CDR2 is YENEEA. V dropped 5 bases and J dropped 7; count of bases not matched to a gene: 11. CDR3: CASSLNQLAGGHGELFF. CDR3 sequence (DNA): TGTGCCAGCAGCCTAAACCAACTAGCGGGGGGCCACGGGGAGCTGTTTTTT.

The chain is built from TRBV5-1 and TRBJ2-1, with a tentative D call TRBD2 (5 bases). There are 13 residues in the CDR3. V lost 6 bases, J lost 7 bases, and 14 bases lay in between. Germline CDR1 is SGHRS and CDR2 is YFSETQ. CDR3 protein: CASNSYPGNEQFF. The CDR3 DNA reads TGCGCCAGCAACTCCTACCCGGGGAATGAGCAGTTCTTC.

The chain links TRBV29-1 to TRBJ2-5; TRBD1 agrees at 8 bases. The CDR3 is made up of 15 amino acids. After removal of 3 bases from V and 5 bases from J, the junction contained 11 bases not matched to a gene. CDR1 SQVTM and CDR2 ANQGSEA come from the germline V gene. The CDR3 here is CSVEEWQGARETQYF. In nucleotides, the CDR3 is TGCAGCGTTGAGGAGTGGCAGGGGGCGAGGGAGACCCAGTACTTC.

The chain is built from TRBV3-1 (or the pseudogene TRBV3-2) and TRBJ2-5; tentatively, D is TRBD2 (5 bases). CDR1 LGHDT and CDR2 YNNKEL come from the germline V gene (reference sequence). V was cut by 0 bases and J by 0 bases, with 11 bases left in between. The CDR3 runs 16 residues. CDR3 coding DNA: TGTGCCAGCAGCCAAGAAGCCGGACTCTACCAAGAGACCCAGTACTTC. It codes for CASSQEAGLYQETQYF.

This clone turned up a few times. The genes are TRBV21-1 and TRBJ2-7; the D segment call TRBD1 is taken from the table without a DNA check. TRBV21-1 counts as a pseudogene. The CDR3 covers 22 residues. The CDR3 spells CASSKASRDRVTGSRSSYEQYF. CDR3 coding DNA: TGTGCCAGCAGCAAAGCGTCCCGGGACAGGGTGACGGGCTCGCGGAGCTCCTACGAGCAGTACTTC.

This chain uses TRBV25-1 with TRBJ2-7; D not resolved. The CDR3 runs 15 residues. CDR1 and CDR2 from the germline V gene are MGHDK and SYGVNS. The V and J ends lost 1 base and 2 bases respectively, with 12 bases between them. CDR3 in amino acids: CASSELSAHPYEQYF. The CDR3 DNA reads TGTGCCAGCAGTGAATTGTCAGCGCACCCCTACGAGCAGTACTTC.

V gene TRBV6-5 combines with J gene TRBJ2-5, with 10 bases lining up with TRBD2. The CDR3 has 14 amino acids. The trim removed 4 bases at V and 4 bases at J, leaving 3 bases unmatched. CDR1 and CDR2 (germline): MNHEY, SVGAGI. Here the CDR3 reads CASSSAGGLETQYF. The CDR3 DNA sequence: TGTGCCAGCAGTTCAGCGGGAGGGCTAGAGACCCAGTACTTC.

The chain has TRBV9 and TRBJ2-1; D possibly corresponds to TRBD1 (6 bases). Germline V CDR1 and CDR2: SGDLS, YYNGEE. CDR3 length: 13 residues. CDR3 DNA sequence: TGTGCACGGCACAGGGTACCCTACAATGAGCAGTTCTTC. Residues: CARHRVPYNEQFF.

This chain links TRBV30 with TRBJ2-7; TRBD1 agrees at 8 bases. CDR1 and CDR2 (germline): GTSNPN, SVGIG (reference sequence). The CDR3 consists of 14 residues. The V gene end was trimmed by 2 bases and the J gene end by 2 bases; junction bases not matched to a gene: 5. CDR3 nucleotide sequence: TGTGCCTGGAGTATACAACAGGGGGCCTACGAGCAGTACTTC. Translation gives CAWSIQQGAYEQYF.

The chain carries TRBV5-1 and TRBJ1-1; D is possibly TRBD1 (6 bases). Germline CDR1 reads SGHRS; CDR2 reads YFSETQ. V lost 4 bases and J 4 bases, leaving 11 bases between the germline ends. CDR3 length equals 13 residues. CDR3 region: CASSLGGATEAFF. CDR3 bases: TGCGCCAGCAGCCTTGGGGGGGCCACTGAAGCTTTCTTT.

The J gene is TRBJ2-1, the V gene TRBV6-2 or TRBV6-3; 7 positions match TRBD1. Losses at the gene ends were 2 bases for V and 4 bases for J; bases not matched to a gene: 11. The CDR3 loop spans 17 amino acids. Germline V CDR1 and CDR2: MNHEY, SVGEGT. In DNA form, the CDR3 reads TGTGCCAGCAGTTACACGCTGACAGGGCCAACTTACAATGAGCAGTTCTTC. Protein sequence: CASSYTLTGPTYNEQFF.

This rearrangement joins TRBV19 to TRBJ2-3; tentative D call: TRBD1 (6 bases). From germline, CDR1 is LNHDA and CDR2 SQIVND (reference sequence). There are 16 residues in the CDR3. V was clipped by 5 bases and J by 0 bases, with 15 bases between them. CDR3 in amino acids: CASSPRQAPSTDTQYF. In DNA form, the CDR3 reads TGTGCCAGTAGTCCCCGACAGGCTCCTAGCACAGATACGCAGTATTTT.

The chain carries TRBV7-3 and TRBJ2-7; the D call may be TRBD1 or TRBD2 (6 bases each). In germline, CDR1 is SGHTA, CDR2 FQGTGA. This CDR3 contains 15 residues. V shed 2 bases and J shed 3 bases, with 14 bases lying between them. The CDR3 protein is CASSLAPGAIYEQYF. In nucleotides, the CDR3 is TGTGCCAGCAGCTTAGCACCGGGGGCAATCTACGAGCAGTACTTC.

V usage is TRBV20-1 and J usage is TRBJ2-3; tentatively, D is TRBD1 (6 bases). CDR3 length equals 15 residues. Trimming removed 3 bases at V and 4 bases at J, with 17 bases between. The germline V gene has CDR1 DFQATT and CDR2 SNEGSKA (reference sequence). In DNA, the CDR3 is TGCAGTGCTAGTGGGGGCCCCAGGGGTGCAGATACGCAGTATTTT. Its translation: CSASGGPRGADTQYF.

The chain couples TRBV28 to TRBJ1-5; D might be TRBD1 (6 bases). Germline V lookup: CDR1 MDHEN, CDR2 SYDVKM. The length of the CDR3 is 15 residues. The V end was cut by 2 bases, the J end by 0 bases, with 8 bases between. DNA for the CDR3: TGTGCCAGCAGTTTACAGGGGAATAGCAATCAGCCCCAGCATTTT. Protein sequence: CASSLQGNSNQPQHF.

The chain employs TRBV11-2 and TRBJ1-5, with no clear D. Germline assignment: CDR1 SGHAT and CDR2 FQNNGV. The CDR3 contains 15 residues. V lost 4 bases and J 3 bases, leaving 13 bases between the germline ends. The CDR3 DNA is TGTGCCAGCAGCTCCGGACCCAGGCACAATCAGCCCCAGCATTTT. Its translation is CASSSGPRHNQPQHF.

Only one count was recorded for this clone. This chain links TRBV5-1 with TRBJ2-7, with D hard to call. This CDR3 has 13 residues. V dropped 0 bases and J dropped 2 bases, with 6 bases sitting between them. CDR1 SGHRS and CDR2 YFSETQ come from the germline V gene. DNA of the CDR3: TGCGCCAGCAGCTTGGACGGAACCTACGAGCAGTACTTC. It specifies CASSLDGTYEQYF.

V and J are TRBV18 and TRBJ1-6; 7 bases line up with TRBD1. This CDR3 is 15 amino acids long. In germline, CDR1 is KGHSH, CDR2 LQKENI. V shed 4 bases and J 7 bases; nucleotides not matched to a gene: 7. CDR3 loop: CASSQQTGVNSPLHF. The CDR3 nucleotides are TGTGCCAGCTCACAGCAAACAGGGGTAAATTCACCCCTCCACTTT.

The chain employs TRBV9 and TRBJ2-2; the D is unclear. This CDR3 comprises 15 residues. Trimming cost V 4 bases and J 5 bases, with 15 bases left between them. CDR1 is SGDLS and CDR2 is YYNGEE in the germline V gene. CDR3 residues: CASSPISGETGELFF. DNA of the CDR3: TGTGCCAGCAGCCCGATCTCTGGGGAAACCGGGGAGCTGTTTTTT. Based on the CDR3 plus reference TRBV9 and TRBJ2-2, the full variable domain is DSGVTQTPKHLITATGQRVTLRCSPRSGDLSVYWYQQSLDQGLQFLIQYYNGEERAKGNILERFSAQQFPDLHSELNLSSLELGDSALYFCASSPISGETGELFFGEGSRLTVL.

V and J are TRBV3-1 (or the pseudogene TRBV3-2) and TRBJ2-7; 7 nucleotides line up with TRBD2. This CDR3 region has 15 residues. Germline lookup yields CDR1 LGHDT and CDR2 YNNKEL (reference sequence). The J segment lost 3 bases and the V segment lost 4 bases, leaving 9 bases of the junction unmatched. DNA of the CDR3: TGTGCCAGCAGCCCCCGAAGGACTAGTGTCTACGAGCAGTACTTC. Translating gives CASSPRRTSVYEQYF.

The chain combines TRBV6-1 with TRBJ1-5, with D possibly being TRBD1 (5 bases). Germline assignment: CDR1 MNHNS and CDR2 SASEGT. Trimming stripped 1 base from V and 7 bases from J, with 11 bases between. This CDR3 has 14 amino acids. CDR3 in amino acids: CASSEVRGKQPQHF. In nucleotides, the CDR3 is TGTGCCAGCAGTGAAGTTCGGGGGAAGCAGCCCCAGCATTTT.

The chain joins TRBV5-4 to TRBJ2-5; D is possibly TRBD2 (5 bases). Per germline, CDR1 SGHNT and CDR2 YYREEE (reference sequence). V lost 3 bases and J 5 bases, leaving 17 bases between the germline ends. The CDR3 totals 15 residues. CDR3 in DNA: TGTGCCAGCAGCTCAACTGGTGGACTGCGGGAGACCCAGTACTTC. As protein: CASSSTGGLRETQYF. Together with reference TRBV5-4 and TRBJ2-5, the CDR3 gives the full variable domain: ETGVTQSPTHLIKTRGQQVTLRCSSQSGHNTVSWYQQALGQGPQFIFQYYREEENGRGNFPPRFSGLQFPNYSSELNVNALELDDSALYLCASSSTGGLRETQYFGPGTRLLVL.

This sequence joins TRBV6-5 and TRBJ2-7; TRBD2 matches at 13 bases. V dropped 6 bases and J dropped 2; count of bases not matched to a gene: 4. The CDR3 loop spans 15 amino acids. Germline CDR1 MNHEY, CDR2 SVGAGI. This CDR3 reads CASRPGTSGTYEQYF. The CDR3 DNA follows: TGTGCCAGCAGACCCGGGACTAGCGGGACCTACGAGCAGTACTTC.

This clone is a singleton in its sample. The gene calls are TRBV12-3 or TRBV12-4 and TRBJ2-5; D gene ambiguous. V gave up 5 bases and J gave up 2 bases, with 6 bases separating them. This CDR3 comprises 12 residues. CDR3 amino acids: CASSRLQETQYF. The CDR3 DNA follows: TGTGCCAGCAGTCGACTGCAAGAGACCCAGTACTTC.

This sequence joins TRBV7-2 and TRBJ2-7, with D unclear. From germline, CDR1 is SGHTA and CDR2 FQGNSA. The CDR3 is made up of 14 amino acids. Trimming took 4 bases from V and 0 from J, leaving 10 bases between them. CDR3 in amino acids: CASSSTRLSYEQYF. CDR3 in DNA: TGTGCCAGCAGCTCGACTCGCCTCTCCTACGAGCAGTACTTC.

The chain recombines TRBV2 with TRBJ1-5; tentatively, D is TRBD1 (6 bases). The germline V gene has CDR1 SNHLY and CDR2 FYNNEI. The CDR3 runs 14 residues. V lost 7 bases to trimming and J lost 0 bases, with 10 bases between them. The CDR3 loop is CASNQGNSNQPQHF. The DNA for the CDR3 is TGTGCCAGCAATCAGGGGAATAGCAATCAGCCCCAGCATTTT.

The rearrangement links TRBV7-9 to TRBJ2-5; 9 positions agree with TRBD2. Germline V gene sequence: CDR1 SEHNR, CDR2 FQNEAQ (reference sequence). V shed 1 base, J shed 0 bases, and the junction held 3 bases outside the gene matches. The CDR3 is 16 residues long. This CDR3 is CASSLGASGDQETQYF. CDR3 in DNA: TGTGCCAGCAGCTTAGGAGCTAGCGGGGACCAAGAGACCCAGTACTTC.

This chain uses TRBV13 with TRBJ2-3; 7 bases align to TRBD1. The CDR3 runs to 13 residues. V lost 7 bases, J lost 4 bases, and 5 bases stayed unmatched. The germline gives CDR1 PRHDT, CDR2 FYEKMQ (reference sequence). The CDR3 loop reads CASNDRVADTQYF. The CDR3 coding sequence is TGTGCCAGCAACGACAGGGTTGCAGATACGCAGTATTTT.

The chain employs TRBV25-1 and TRBJ1-2; D unresolved. The CDR3 sequence is 14 residues long. The V end was cut by 5 bases, the J end by 2 bases, with 12 bases between. CDR1 is MGHDK, CDR2 SYGVNS, per germline. The CDR3 here is CASSSTGFNYGYTF. CDR3 nucleotides: TGTGCCAGCAGTAGTACGGGATTCAACTATGGCTACACCTTC.